Listed here are 24 T cell receptor beta chains from one sample, sequenced in a study of blood T cells in healthy people across ages. The authors ran a second PCR of roughly 6 to 12 cycles using a sample-barcoded 5' primer and a J-beta primer mix. TCRdb itself ran the 5' RACE reads through MiXCR, one entry per CDR3 protein. The sample has hundreds of thousands of distinct CDR3 sequences, approximately 44% seen once. The specimen sequenced was blood. The receptors stem from a man in his fifties or sixties in good health.

The J gene is TRBJ2-1, the V gene TRBV7-2, with a possible D match to TRBD2 (6 bases). The germline CDR1 and CDR2 sequences are SGHTA and FQGNSA. This CDR3 is built from 16 residues. V shed 3 bases and J shed 0 bases, with 12 bases lying between them. The CDR3: CASSFGGTPSYNEQFF. The CDR3 DNA reads as TGTGCCAGCAGCTTTGGCGGGACCCCCTCCTACAATGAGCAGTTCTTC. The full variable domain, completed using reference TRBV7-2 and TRBJ2-1, is GAGVSQSPSNKVTEKGKDVELRCDPISGHTALYWYRQSLGQGLEFLIYFQGNSAPDKSGLPSDRFSAERTGGSVSTLTIQRTQQEDSAVYLCASSFGGTPSYNEQFFGPGTRLTVL.

V usage is TRBV5-4 and J usage is TRBJ1-1; 8 bases fit TRBD1. The germline V gene encodes CDR1 SGHNT and CDR2 YYREEE (reference sequence). The CDR3 is 15 residues long. J lost 1 base, V lost 1 base, and 3 bases had no gene match. In DNA, the CDR3 is TGTGCCAGCAGCTTGCCCGGGACAGGGAACACTGAAGCTTTCTTT. This codes for CASSLPGTGNTEAFF.

The CDR3 protein is CASSPEGVGNGETQYF. In DNA form, the CDR3 reads TGTGCCAGCAGTCCCGAAGGGGTCGGAAACGGGGAGACCCAGTACTTC. The genes are TRBV2 and TRBJ2-5; a weak D match, TRBD1 (5 bases). The CDR3 sequence is 16 residues long. Germline CDR1 reads SNHLY; CDR2 reads FYNNEI. With 5 bases removed from V and 5 bases from J, the gap between germline ends came to 21 bases.

J is TRBJ2-5 and V is TRBV12-3 or TRBV12-4, with TRBD1 matching 10 bases. The DNA matches TRBJ2-7 better at its end, which makes the J call doubtful. This CDR3 contains 16 residues. CDR3 bases: TGTGCCAGCAGTAACTCCCGGGACAGGGGCAGGTACGAGCAGTACTTC. It specifies CASSNSRDRGRYEQYF.

The DNA of the CDR3 is TGTGCCAGCAGCCCCTCGGGCCCCCTCGAGCAGTACTTC. This codes for CASSPSGPLEQYF. J is TRBJ2-7 and V is TRBV3-1; D is uncertain. Per the germline V gene, CDR1 is LGHDT and CDR2 is YNNKEL (reference sequence). This CDR3 spans 13 amino acids. V was trimmed by 4 bases and J by 6 bases, leaving 13 bases between them.

V is TRBV28 and J is TRBJ1-4; D is undetermined. This CDR3 spans 11 amino acids. CDR1 is MDHEN, CDR2 SYDVKM, per germline. The V and J ends lost 4 bases and 12 bases respectively, with 9 bases between them. This CDR3 is CASSSIRELFF. The CDR3 nucleotides read TGTGCCAGCAGTTCAATCCGGGAACTGTTTTTT. Based on the CDR3 plus reference TRBV28 and TRBJ1-4, the full variable domain is DVKVTQSSRYLVKRTGEKVFLECVQDMDHENMFWYRQDPGLGLRLIYFSYDVKMKEKGDIPEGYSVSREKKERFSLILESASTNQTSMYLCASSSIRELFFGSGTQLSVL.

This clonotype has more than one count but fewer than ten. This chain joins TRBV6-5 and TRBJ1-2; TRBD1 matches at 8 bases. Trimming at V came to 4 bases and at J to 3 bases, leaving 19 bases not matched to a gene. CDR3 length: 19 residues. CDR1 MNHEY and CDR2 SVGAGI come from the germline V gene. In nucleotides, the CDR3 is TGTGCCAGCAGTTTCCTATTCTACCGAACCGGGACAGGAGACTATGGCTACACCTTC. Amino acids: CASSFLFYRTGTGDYGYTF.

The CDR3 spells CASSFEGARRDEQFF. CDR3 sequence (DNA): TGCGCCAGCAGCTTCGAGGGGGCCCGACGGGATGAGCAGTTCTTC. J is TRBJ2-1 and V is TRBV5-1, with 7 bases that match TRBD1. CDR3 length: 15 residues. Germline lookup yields CDR1 SGHRS and CDR2 YFSETQ. J lost 8 bases, V lost 2 bases, and 10 bases had no gene match.

In its sample, this clonotype was seen once. CDR3 bases: TGTGCCAGCAGCTTAGATCCGTGGGGGGCTGGGGCCAACGTCCTGACTTTC. Translated, it gives CASSLDPWGAGANVLTF. V is TRBV11-2 and J is TRBJ2-6; tentative D call: TRBD2 (6 bases). The CDR3 runs to 17 residues. The germline V gene encodes CDR1 SGHAT and CDR2 FQNNGV. Trimming took off 0 bases at V and 2 bases at J, with 11 bases between the two ends.

The rearrangement joins TRBV7-6 to TRBJ2-1, with 7 bases matching TRBD1. The length of the CDR3 is 16 residues. Per the germline V gene, CDR1 is SGHVS and CDR2 is FNYEAQ. Germline trimming cut 5 bases from V and 0 bases from J; bases unmatched to any gene: 7. The CDR3 DNA reads as TGTGCCAGCAGCCCGACCGGGACAGCCTCCTACAATGAGCAGTTCTTC. Amino acids: CASSPTGTASYNEQFF.

The rearrangement joins TRBV11-2 to TRBJ1-6, with D perhaps matching TRBD1 (6 bases). V lost 5 bases, J lost 13 bases, and 15 bases lay in between. CDR1 is SGHAT, CDR2 FQNNGV, per germline. The CDR3 sequence is 13 residues long. CDR3 DNA sequence: TGTGCCAGCAGCGTAACAGGGATTCGGCCCCTCCACTTT. Its protein is CASSVTGIRPLHF. The full variable domain, its missing parts supplied by reference TRBV11-2 and TRBJ1-6, is EAGVAQSPRYKIIEKRQSVAFWCNPISGHATLYWYQQILGQGPKLLIQFQNNGVVDDSQLPKDRFSAERLKGVDSTLKIQPAKLEDSAVYLCASSVTGIRPLHFGNGTRLTVT.

This chain joins TRBV11-2 and TRBJ2-7; 10 nucleotides match TRBD2. Trimming took 3 bases from V and 3 from J; bases not matched to a gene: 2. This CDR3 spans 14 amino acids. Per germline, CDR1 SGHAT and CDR2 FQNNGV. CDR3 sequence: CASSFGLADYEQYF. CDR3 DNA: TGTGCCAGCAGCTTTGGACTAGCGGACTACGAGCAGTACTTC.

This clonotype came up a few times. The chain joins TRBV7-4 to TRBJ2-7; 7 positions agree with TRBD2. The CDR3 consists of 14 residues. Trimming took 7 bases from V and 1 from J; bases not matched to a gene: 7. From germline, CDR1 is SGHVT and CDR2 SQSDAQ. The CDR3 bases are TGTGCCAGCACCTGGGGGGGTCCTTCCTACGAGCAGTACTTC. Translation: CASTWGGPSYEQYF.

Only a few counts were recorded for this clonotype. The chain employs TRBV6-2 or TRBV6-3 and TRBJ2-1; 9 nucleotides agree with TRBD1. V shed 2 bases, J shed 0 bases, and the junction held 2 bases outside the gene matches. The germline CDR1 and CDR2 sequences are MNHEY and SVGEGT. The length of the CDR3 is 16 residues. CDR3 sequence: CASSYMDRGSYNEQFF. The DNA for the CDR3 is TGTGCCAGCAGTTACATGGACAGGGGCTCCTACAATGAGCAGTTCTTC.

As for this clonotype: One end of the junction fails to match germline, which may point to a read error. The chain has TRBV29-1 and TRBJ1-2, with D perhaps matching TRBD1 (6 bases). CDR3 length: 16 residues. The germline V gene encodes CDR1 SQVTM and CDR2 ANQGSEA. CDR3 amino acids: CGVEDPAGAYDYGYTF. The CDR3 DNA reads TGCGGCGTTGAAGATCCGGCAGGGGCGTATGACTATGGCTACACCTTC.

This clonotype was observed a few times. The V call is TRBV3-1, the J call TRBJ2-4; D gene ambiguous. The V gene's germline CDR1 is LGHDT and CDR2 YNNKEL (reference sequence). Between the trimmed V and J ends, which lost 0 bases and 1 base, there was a span of 10 bases. The CDR3 length is 16 residues. CDR3 sequence (DNA): TGTGCCAGCAGCCAAGATCCGCTCCCGGCCAAAAACATTCAGTACTTC. Translation: CASSQDPLPAKNIQYF.

The V call is TRBV5-6, the J call TRBJ2-7; unclear D gene. The CDR3 sequence is 12 residues long. Trimming left V 1 base short and J 3 bases short, with 5 bases between. Looked up from germline, CDR1 is SGHDT and CDR2 is YYEEEE. The CDR3 loop is CASSLKDYEQYF. The CDR3 DNA follows: TGTGCCAGCAGCTTGAAGGACTACGAGCAGTACTTC.

In regard to this clonotype: A read error may explain this, as a much larger clone is one base away. The chain employs TRBV3-1 and TRBJ1-2; 7 nucleotides agree with TRBD1. CDR1 LGHDT and CDR2 YNNKEL come from the germline V gene (reference sequence). The CDR3 has 12 residues. The CDR3 protein is CASNQPGQGYTF. In DNA, the CDR3 is TGTGCCAGCAACCAACCGGGACAGGGCTACACCTTC.

The chain carries TRBV9 and TRBJ1-6; 10 positions match TRBD1. J was trimmed by 8 bases and V by 0 bases; bases with no gene match: 2. CDR1 SGDLS and CDR2 YYNGEE come from the germline V gene. The CDR3 length is 15 residues. For the CDR3, the DNA is TGTGCCAGCAGCGTAGTAGGGACAGGGGATTCACCCCTCCACTTT. It codes for CASSVVGTGDSPLHF.

This clonotype was counted only a few times. This chain uses TRBV2 with TRBJ1-6; possibly TRBD1 for D (5 bases). The CDR3 sequence is 14 residues long. V lost 5 bases, J lost 10 bases, and 15 bases lay in between. CDR1 and CDR2 from the germline V gene are SNHLY and FYNNEI. CDR3 bases: TGTGCCAGCAGTTCGGCAGGGAGTTTGTCACCCCTCCACTTT. It encodes CASSSAGSLSPLHF.

This clonotype was picked up many times. V and J are TRBV9 and TRBJ2-1; TRBD2 matches 9 bases. With V trimmed by 4 bases and J by 3 bases, 2 bases remained unmatched. CDR1 and CDR2 (germline): SGDLS, YYNGEE. The CDR3 loop spans 14 amino acids. This CDR3 reads CASSISGGYNEQFF. The DNA of the CDR3 is TGTGCCAGCAGCATTAGCGGGGGCTACAATGAGCAGTTCTTC.

V and J are TRBV20-1 and TRBJ2-7; 8 positions agree with TRBD2. Per the germline V gene, CDR1 is DFQATT and CDR2 is SNEGSKA (reference sequence). V shed 4 bases, J shed 7 bases, and the junction held 12 bases outside the gene matches. The CDR3 consists of 14 residues. The CDR3 is CSAKERGPYNEQYF. The CDR3 nucleotides read TGCAGTGCTAAGGAGCGGGGGCCTTACAATGAGCAGTACTTC.

The table lists this clonotype with a few counts. The V and J genes are TRBV7-6 and TRBJ2-7, with TRBD1 matching 8 bases. V shed 5 bases and J 5 bases; nucleotides not matched to a gene: 11. The CDR3 length is 15 residues. Germline V gives CDR1 SGHVS, CDR2 FNYEAQ. The CDR3 reads CASSARQGLDDEQYF. CDR3 DNA sequence: TGTGCCAGCAGCGCCCGACAGGGGCTGGACGACGAGCAGTACTTC.

For this clonotype: A read error may produce the germline difference seen at one junction end. This chain connects TRBV7-9 to TRBJ2-5; D is ambiguous. This CDR3 region has 12 residues. Germline-derived CDR1 and CDR2 are SEHNR and FQNEAQ (reference sequence). The CDR3: CASSPEVETKYF. For the CDR3, the DNA is TGTGCCAGCAGCCCCGAGGTTGAGACCAAGTACTTC.